A single sample gave rise to the 9 T cell receptor beta chains below, sequenced in a study of blood T cell repertoires in COVID-19 (dated by TCRdb to 2020 to 2021). Libraries were made using the immunoSEQ multiplex PCR assay. This immuneACCESS table, as held by TCRdb, lists in-frame sequences with V and J called but not all clones. Of the missing ones, under half trace to an unresolved V gene in checked studies; the others have no known cause. The sample includes about 110,000 clones, with 75% to 90% observed a single time. Approximately 0.77% of the sample lies in the top ten. Sequencing was performed on peripheral blood. The receptors come from a woman between 65 and 79 years old with acute or convalescent COVID-19.

The V call is TRBV7-7, the J call TRBJ2-5; 8 bases fit TRBD2. This CDR3 contains 15 residues. Germline CDR1 and CDR2: SSHAT and FNYEAQ (reference sequence). With 5 bases clipped from V and 3 bases from J, the junction kept 8 bases outside the gene matches. CDR3 bases: TGTGCCAGCAGCCCGGCGAGGACTAGCAAAGAGACCCAGTACTTC. It codes for CASSPARTSKETQYF.

The rearrangement links TRBV13 to TRBJ2-1; 7 bases are a match to TRBD1. V shed 0 bases and J 4 bases; nucleotides not matched to a gene: 6. The CDR3 is made up of 16 amino acids. Per the germline V gene, CDR1 is PRHDT and CDR2 is FYEKMQ (reference sequence). CDR3 region: CASSLGRDSRYNEQFF. CDR3 DNA: TGTGCCAGCAGCTTAGGCCGGGACAGCAGATACAATGAGCAGTTCTTC.

This sequence joins TRBV7-3 and TRBJ2-1; TRBD2 agrees at 9 bases. V lost 2 bases and J lost 5; bases outside the gene matches: 4. CDR1 SGHTA and CDR2 FQGTGA come from the germline V gene. The length of the CDR3 is 15 residues. For the CDR3, the DNA is TGTGCCAGCAGCTTATTAGCTAGCGGGAACAATGAGCAGTTCTTC. It yields the protein CASSLLASGNNEQFF.

The table lists this clone with a count of one. This CDR3 is also generated by other DNA sequences in the sample. The J gene is TRBJ2-1, the V gene TRBV24-1; 13 nucleotides agree with TRBD2. Trimming took 9 bases from V and 5 from J; bases not matched to a gene: 0. This CDR3 spans 13 amino acids. Germline V gene lookup returns CDR1 KGHDR and CDR2 SFDVKD. The CDR3 protein is CATGLAGDNEQFF. The CDR3 region has the DNA TGTGCCACCGGACTAGCGGGGGACAATGAGCAGTTCTTC.

The chain recombines TRBV6-2 or TRBV6-3 with TRBJ2-5; no definite D call. V dropped 0 bases and J dropped 3 bases, with 8 bases sitting between them. Germline lookup yields CDR1 MNHEY and CDR2 SVGEGT. The CDR3 spans 14 residues. For the CDR3, the DNA is TGTGCCAGCAGTTACTCCTCGCGGAAAGAGACCCAGTACTTC. This codes for CASSYSSRKETQYF.

The genes are TRBV5-4 and TRBJ2-1; TRBD2 matches 12 bases. The germline gives CDR1 SGHNT, CDR2 YYREEE (reference sequence). The CDR3 is 15 residues long. V lost 4 bases and J lost 4; bases outside the gene matches: 3. CDR3 sequence: CASSEGLAGYNEQFF. DNA for the CDR3: TGTGCCAGCAGCGAGGGACTAGCGGGTTACAATGAGCAGTTCTTC.

This chain connects TRBV6-5 to TRBJ1-5, with a possible D match to TRBD1 (5 bases). V lost 10 bases, J lost 6 bases, and 16 bases lay in between. This CDR3 is 13 amino acids long. The germline CDR1 and CDR2 sequences are MNHEY and SVGAGI. CDR3 nucleotides: TGTGCCACCATGCGGGACCCTTCTCAGCCCCAGCATTTT. It codes for CATMRDPSQPQHF.

In its sample, this clone was seen once. The chain carries TRBV5-4 and TRBJ1-2, with D perhaps TRBD1 (5 bases). Looked up from germline, CDR1 is SGHNT and CDR2 is YYREEE (reference sequence). This CDR3 region has 13 residues. Trimming took 1 base from V and 8 from J, leaving 12 bases between them. CDR3 in amino acids: CASSLQGISGYTF. Here the CDR3 DNA reads TGTGCCAGCAGCTTGCAGGGAATAAGCGGCTACACCTTC. The whole variable domain, filled in from reference TRBV5-4 and TRBJ1-2, reads ETGVTQSPTHLIKTRGQQVTLRCSSQSGHNTVSWYQQALGQGPQFIFQYYREEENGRGNFPPRFSGLQFPNYSSELNVNALELDDSALYLCASSLQGISGYTFGSGTRLTVV.

The chain couples TRBV7-8 to TRBJ2-2; possible D gene TRBD1, 6 bases. V lost 5 bases to trimming and J lost 5 bases, with 9 bases between them. Germline assignment: CDR1 SGHVS and CDR2 FQNEAQ. The CDR3 loop spans 13 amino acids. Here the CDR3 DNA reads TGTGCCAGCAGCAACAGGGCGACCGGGGAGCTGTTTTTT. The encoded protein is CASSNRATGELFF. The full variable domain, rest sourced from reference TRBV7-8 and TRBJ2-2, is GAGVSQSPRYKVAKRGQDVALRCDPISGHVSLFWYQQALGQGPEFLTYFQNEAQLDKSGLPSDRFFAERPEGSVSTLKIQRTQQEDSAVYLCASSNRATGELFFGEGSRLTVL.